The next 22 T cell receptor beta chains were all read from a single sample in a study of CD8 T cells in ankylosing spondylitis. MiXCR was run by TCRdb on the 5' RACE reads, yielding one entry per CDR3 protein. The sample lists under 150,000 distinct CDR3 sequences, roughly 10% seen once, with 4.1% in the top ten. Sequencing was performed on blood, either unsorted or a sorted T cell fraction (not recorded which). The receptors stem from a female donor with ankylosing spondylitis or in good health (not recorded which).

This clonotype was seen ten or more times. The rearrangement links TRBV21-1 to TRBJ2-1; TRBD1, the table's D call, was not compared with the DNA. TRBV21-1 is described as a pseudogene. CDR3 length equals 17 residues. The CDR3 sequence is CASSKQTGGPLYNEQFF. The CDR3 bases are TGTGCCAGCAGCAAACAAACGGGGGGGCCCCTCTACAATGAGCAGTTCTTC.

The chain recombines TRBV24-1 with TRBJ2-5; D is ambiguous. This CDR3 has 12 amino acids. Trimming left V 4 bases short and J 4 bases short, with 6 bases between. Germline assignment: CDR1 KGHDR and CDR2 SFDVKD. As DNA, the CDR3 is TGTGCCACCAGTGACATAGGAGAGACCCAGTACTTC. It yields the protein CATSDIGETQYF.

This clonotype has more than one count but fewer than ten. CDR3 residues: CASNPSGGYYGYTF. CDR3 bases: TGTGCCAGCAACCCATCGGGGGGGTACTATGGCTACACCTTC. This chain links TRBV6-2 or TRBV6-3 with TRBJ1-2; the D gene is possibly TRBD1 (5 bases). The CDR3 runs 14 residues. V gave up 7 bases and J gave up 3 bases, with 15 bases separating them. Germline CDR1 MNHEY, CDR2 SVGEGT.

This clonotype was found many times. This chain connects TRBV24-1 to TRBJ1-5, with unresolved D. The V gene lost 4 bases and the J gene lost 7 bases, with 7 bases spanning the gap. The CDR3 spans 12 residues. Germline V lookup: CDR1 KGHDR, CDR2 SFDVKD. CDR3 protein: CATSDGGQPQHF. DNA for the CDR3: TGTGCCACCAGTGACGGCGGCCAGCCCCAGCATTTT.

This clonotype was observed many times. Written as DNA, the CDR3 is TGTGCCATCAGTGAGTCAAAGGATTTAAACTACAATGAGCAGTTCTTC. Translating gives CAISESKDLNYNEQFF. The V gene is TRBV10-3, the J gene TRBJ2-1; D unresolved. CDR1 and CDR2 (germline): ENHRY, SYGVKD. With 0 bases removed from V and 3 bases from J, the gap between germline ends came to 12 bases. The CDR3 spans 16 residues.

CDR3 residues: CSALDRGNQPQHF. The CDR3 nucleotides are TGCAGTGCTCTCGACAGGGGCAATCAGCCCCAGCATTTT. V is TRBV20-1 and J is TRBJ1-5, with 7 nucleotides matching TRBD1. J was trimmed by 2 bases and V by 5 bases; bases with no gene match: 3. The germline V gene encodes CDR1 DFQATT and CDR2 SNEGSKA (reference sequence). This CDR3 is built from 13 residues.

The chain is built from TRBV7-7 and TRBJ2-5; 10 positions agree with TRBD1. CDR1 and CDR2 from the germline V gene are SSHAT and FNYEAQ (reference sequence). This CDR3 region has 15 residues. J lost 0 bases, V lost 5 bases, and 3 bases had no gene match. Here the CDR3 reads CASSRDRGYQETQYF. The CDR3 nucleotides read TGTGCCAGCAGCCGGGACAGGGGATACCAAGAGACCCAGTACTTC.

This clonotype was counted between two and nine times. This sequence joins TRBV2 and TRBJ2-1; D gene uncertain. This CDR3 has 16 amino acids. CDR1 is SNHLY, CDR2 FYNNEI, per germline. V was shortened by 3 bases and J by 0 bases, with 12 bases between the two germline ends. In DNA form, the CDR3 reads TGTGCCAGCAGTGACCCTGACACGAGCTCCTACAATGAGCAGTTCTTC. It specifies CASSDPDTSSYNEQFF.

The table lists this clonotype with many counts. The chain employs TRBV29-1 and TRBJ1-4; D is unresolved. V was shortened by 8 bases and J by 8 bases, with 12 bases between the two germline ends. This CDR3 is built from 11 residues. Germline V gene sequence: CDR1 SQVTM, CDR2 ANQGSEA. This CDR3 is CSHFTGEKLFF. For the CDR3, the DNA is TGCAGCCATTTTACGGGAGAAAAACTGTTTTTT.

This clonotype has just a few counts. CDR3 sequence: CASSSRQRDPYGYTF. The CDR3 DNA follows: TGTGCCAGCAGCTCCCGACAGCGAGACCCCTATGGCTACACCTTC. The V call is TRBV5-4, the J call TRBJ1-2; D is possibly TRBD1 (5 bases). The length of the CDR3 is 15 residues. V shed 3 bases and J shed 4 bases, with 16 bases lying between them. Germline CDR1 and CDR2: SGHNT and YYREEE (reference sequence).

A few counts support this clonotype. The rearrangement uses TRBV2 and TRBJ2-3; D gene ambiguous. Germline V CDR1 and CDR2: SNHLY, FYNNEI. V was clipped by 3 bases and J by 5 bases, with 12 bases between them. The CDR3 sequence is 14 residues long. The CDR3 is CASSDPRMGDTQYF. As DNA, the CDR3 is TGTGCCAGCAGTGATCCCCGGATGGGAGATACGCAGTATTTT.

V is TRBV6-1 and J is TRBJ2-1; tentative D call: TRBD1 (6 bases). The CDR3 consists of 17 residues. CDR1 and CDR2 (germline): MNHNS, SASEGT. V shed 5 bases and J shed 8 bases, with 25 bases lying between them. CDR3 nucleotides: TGTGCCAGCAGTCTCTCCACCGGGACATATGGCTGGGATGAGCAGTTCTTC. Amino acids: CASSLSTGTYGWDEQFF.

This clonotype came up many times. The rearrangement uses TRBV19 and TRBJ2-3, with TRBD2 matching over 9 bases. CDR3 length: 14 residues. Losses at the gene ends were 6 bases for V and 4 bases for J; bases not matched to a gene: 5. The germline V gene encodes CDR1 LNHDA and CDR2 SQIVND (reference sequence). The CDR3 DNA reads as TGTGCCAGTAGCTTCGGCGGGAGGGCAGATACGCAGTATTTT. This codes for CASSFGGRADTQYF.

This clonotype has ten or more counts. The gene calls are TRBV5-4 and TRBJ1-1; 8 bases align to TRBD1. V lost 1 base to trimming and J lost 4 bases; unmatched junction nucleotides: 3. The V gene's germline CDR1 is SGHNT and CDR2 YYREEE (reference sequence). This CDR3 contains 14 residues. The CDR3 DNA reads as TGTGCCAGCAGCTTGCGACAGGGGAGCACTGAAGCTTTCTTT. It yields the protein CASSLRQGSTEAFF.

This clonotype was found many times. CDR3 sequence (DNA): TGCAGTGCCAAACCACAGGGTTACGAGCAGTTCTTC. Its protein is CSAKPQGYEQFF. The rearrangement uses TRBV20-1 and TRBJ2-1; tentative D call: TRBD1 (6 bases). The CDR3 is 12 residues long. The germline CDR1 and CDR2 sequences are DFQATT and SNEGSKA (reference sequence). The ends were cut back, 6 bases at V and 10 bases at J, with 16 bases in the middle.

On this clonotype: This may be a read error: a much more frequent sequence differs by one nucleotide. CDR3 DNA: TGTGCCAGCAGTGATGGGGTACGGTATGGCGACACCTTC. Protein: CASSDGVRYGDTF. The gene calls are TRBV25-1 and TRBJ1-2, with no clear D. The germline V gene has CDR1 MGHDK and CDR2 SYGVNS. CDR3 length: 13 amino acids.

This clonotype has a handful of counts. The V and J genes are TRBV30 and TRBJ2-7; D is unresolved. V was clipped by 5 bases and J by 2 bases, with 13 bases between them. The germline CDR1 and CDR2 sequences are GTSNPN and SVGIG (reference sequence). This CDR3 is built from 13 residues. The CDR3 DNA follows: TGTGCCTGGGACCGAGACGGAGCCTACGAGCAGTACTTC. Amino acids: CAWDRDGAYEQYF.

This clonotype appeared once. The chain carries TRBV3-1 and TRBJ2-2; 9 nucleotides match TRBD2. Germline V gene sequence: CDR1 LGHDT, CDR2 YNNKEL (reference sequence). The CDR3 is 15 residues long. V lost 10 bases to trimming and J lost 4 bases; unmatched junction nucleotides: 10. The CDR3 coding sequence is TGTGCCACCTGCCCCCAGCGGGGGGTCACCGGGGAGCTGTTTTTT. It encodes CATCPQRGVTGELFF.

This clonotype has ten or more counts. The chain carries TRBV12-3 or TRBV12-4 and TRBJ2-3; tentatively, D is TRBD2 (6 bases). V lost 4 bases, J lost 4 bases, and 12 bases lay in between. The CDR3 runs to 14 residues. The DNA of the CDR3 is TGTGCCAGCAGTTCGGGACGGGAGTCAGATACGCAGTATTTT. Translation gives CASSSGRESDTQYF.

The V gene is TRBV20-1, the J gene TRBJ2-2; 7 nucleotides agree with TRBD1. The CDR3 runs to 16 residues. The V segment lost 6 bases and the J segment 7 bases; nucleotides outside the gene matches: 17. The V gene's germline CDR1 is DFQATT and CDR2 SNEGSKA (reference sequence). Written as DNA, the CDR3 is TGCAGTGCCAACGTAAAGGGGGCCTATCGGGGCGGGGAGCTGTTTTTT. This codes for CSANVKGAYRGGELFF.

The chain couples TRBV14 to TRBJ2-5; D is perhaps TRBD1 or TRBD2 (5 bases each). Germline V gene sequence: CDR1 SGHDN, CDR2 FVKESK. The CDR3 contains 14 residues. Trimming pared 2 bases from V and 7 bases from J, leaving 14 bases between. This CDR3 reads CASSQKGVGGTQYF. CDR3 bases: TGTGCCAGCAGCCAAAAAGGGGTCGGAGGGACCCAGTACTTC. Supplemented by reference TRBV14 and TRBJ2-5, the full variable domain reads EAGVTQFPSHSVIEKGQTVTLRCDPISGHDNLYWYRRVMGKEIKFLLHFVKESKQDESGMPNNRFLAERTGGTYSTLKVQPAELEDSGVYFCASSQKGVGGTQYFGPGTRLLVL.

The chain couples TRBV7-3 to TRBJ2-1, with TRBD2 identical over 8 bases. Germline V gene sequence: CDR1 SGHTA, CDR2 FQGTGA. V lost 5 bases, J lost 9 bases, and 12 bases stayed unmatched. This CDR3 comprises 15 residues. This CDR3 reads CASSQNPGGLSEQFF. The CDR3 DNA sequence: TGTGCCAGCAGCCAAAACCCGGGGGGGTTGAGTGAGCAGTTCTTC.